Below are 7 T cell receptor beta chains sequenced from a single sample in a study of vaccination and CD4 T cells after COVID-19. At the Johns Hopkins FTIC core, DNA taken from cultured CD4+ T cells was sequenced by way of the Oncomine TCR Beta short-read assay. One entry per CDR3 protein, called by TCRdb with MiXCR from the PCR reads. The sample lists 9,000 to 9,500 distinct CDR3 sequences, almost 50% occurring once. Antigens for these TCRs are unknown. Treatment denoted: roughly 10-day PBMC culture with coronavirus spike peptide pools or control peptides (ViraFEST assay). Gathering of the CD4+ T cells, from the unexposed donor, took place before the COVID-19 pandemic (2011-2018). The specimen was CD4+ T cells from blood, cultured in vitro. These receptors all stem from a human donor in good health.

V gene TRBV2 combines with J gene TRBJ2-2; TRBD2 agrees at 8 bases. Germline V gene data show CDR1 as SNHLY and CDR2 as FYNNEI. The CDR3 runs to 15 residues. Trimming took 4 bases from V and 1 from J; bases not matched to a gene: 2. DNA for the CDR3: TGTGCCAGCAGTGTCACTAGCGGGAACACCGGGGAGCTGTTTTTT. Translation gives CASSVTSGNTGELFF.

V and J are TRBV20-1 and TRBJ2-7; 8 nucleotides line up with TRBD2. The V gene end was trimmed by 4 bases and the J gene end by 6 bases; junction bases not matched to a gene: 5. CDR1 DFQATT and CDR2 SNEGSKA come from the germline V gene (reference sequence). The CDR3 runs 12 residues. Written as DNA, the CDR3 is TGCAGTGCTACCGGACTAGCCGGCGAGCAGTACTTC. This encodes CSATGLAGEQYF.

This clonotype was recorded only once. Here the CDR3 reads CATQDRDKETQYF. The DNA for the CDR3 is TGTGCCACCCAAGACAGGGACAAAGAGACCCAGTACTTC. The chain is built from TRBV24-1 and TRBJ2-5; TRBD1 agrees at 7 bases. Germline V gene data show CDR1 as KGHDR and CDR2 as SFDVKD. Trimming removed 9 bases from V and 3 bases from J; junction bases left unmatched: 6. This CDR3 comprises 13 residues.

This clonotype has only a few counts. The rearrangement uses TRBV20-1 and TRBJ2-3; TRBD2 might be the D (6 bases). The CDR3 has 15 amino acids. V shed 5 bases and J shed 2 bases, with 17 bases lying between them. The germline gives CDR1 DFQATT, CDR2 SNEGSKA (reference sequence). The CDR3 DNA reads TGCAGTGCTTCCCGGGACTCGAAGAACACAGATACGCAGTATTTT. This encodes CSASRDSKNTDTQYF.

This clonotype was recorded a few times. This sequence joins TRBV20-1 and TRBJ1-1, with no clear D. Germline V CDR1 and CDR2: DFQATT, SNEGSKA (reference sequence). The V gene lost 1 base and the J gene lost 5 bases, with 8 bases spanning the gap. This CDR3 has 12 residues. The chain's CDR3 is CSARVTGTEAFF. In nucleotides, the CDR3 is TGCAGTGCTAGAGTAACTGGTACTGAAGCTTTCTTT.

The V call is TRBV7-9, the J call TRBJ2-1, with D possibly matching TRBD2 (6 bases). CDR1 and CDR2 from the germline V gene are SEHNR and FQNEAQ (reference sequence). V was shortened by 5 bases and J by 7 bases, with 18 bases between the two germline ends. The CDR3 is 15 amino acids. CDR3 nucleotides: TGTGCCAGCAGCCAACTCGGGACTTATTATAATGAGCAGTTCTTC. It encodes CASSQLGTYYNEQFF.

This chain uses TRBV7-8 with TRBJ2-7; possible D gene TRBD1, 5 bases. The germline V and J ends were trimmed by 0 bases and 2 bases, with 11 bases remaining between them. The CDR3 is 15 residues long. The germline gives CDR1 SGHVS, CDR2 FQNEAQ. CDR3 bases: TGTGCCAGCAGCTTAGCAGGACATTCTACCTACGAGCAGTACTTC. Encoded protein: CASSLAGHSTYEQYF.